Detailed here is one T cell receptor (beta chain). Starting material for each TCR library was around 3.5 ug of total RNA. TCRdb processed the 5' RACE reads again and assigns one entry to each CDR3 protein, with no DNA. This table holds some 440,000 distinct CDR3 sequences. The sample belongs to a study of monozygotic twins with inflammatory bowel disease. The CDR3 is made up of 14 amino acids. Germline assignment: CDR1 MNHNS and CDR2 SASEGT. This TCR derives from a human donor with ulcerative colitis or Crohn's disease, or a healthy co-twin of an affected twin (not recorded which). The chain uses TRBV6-1 and TRBJ2-3; the D call from TCRdb, TRBD2, cannot be confirmed without DNA. The source material was blood. The CDR3 protein is CASSASGYTDTQYF.